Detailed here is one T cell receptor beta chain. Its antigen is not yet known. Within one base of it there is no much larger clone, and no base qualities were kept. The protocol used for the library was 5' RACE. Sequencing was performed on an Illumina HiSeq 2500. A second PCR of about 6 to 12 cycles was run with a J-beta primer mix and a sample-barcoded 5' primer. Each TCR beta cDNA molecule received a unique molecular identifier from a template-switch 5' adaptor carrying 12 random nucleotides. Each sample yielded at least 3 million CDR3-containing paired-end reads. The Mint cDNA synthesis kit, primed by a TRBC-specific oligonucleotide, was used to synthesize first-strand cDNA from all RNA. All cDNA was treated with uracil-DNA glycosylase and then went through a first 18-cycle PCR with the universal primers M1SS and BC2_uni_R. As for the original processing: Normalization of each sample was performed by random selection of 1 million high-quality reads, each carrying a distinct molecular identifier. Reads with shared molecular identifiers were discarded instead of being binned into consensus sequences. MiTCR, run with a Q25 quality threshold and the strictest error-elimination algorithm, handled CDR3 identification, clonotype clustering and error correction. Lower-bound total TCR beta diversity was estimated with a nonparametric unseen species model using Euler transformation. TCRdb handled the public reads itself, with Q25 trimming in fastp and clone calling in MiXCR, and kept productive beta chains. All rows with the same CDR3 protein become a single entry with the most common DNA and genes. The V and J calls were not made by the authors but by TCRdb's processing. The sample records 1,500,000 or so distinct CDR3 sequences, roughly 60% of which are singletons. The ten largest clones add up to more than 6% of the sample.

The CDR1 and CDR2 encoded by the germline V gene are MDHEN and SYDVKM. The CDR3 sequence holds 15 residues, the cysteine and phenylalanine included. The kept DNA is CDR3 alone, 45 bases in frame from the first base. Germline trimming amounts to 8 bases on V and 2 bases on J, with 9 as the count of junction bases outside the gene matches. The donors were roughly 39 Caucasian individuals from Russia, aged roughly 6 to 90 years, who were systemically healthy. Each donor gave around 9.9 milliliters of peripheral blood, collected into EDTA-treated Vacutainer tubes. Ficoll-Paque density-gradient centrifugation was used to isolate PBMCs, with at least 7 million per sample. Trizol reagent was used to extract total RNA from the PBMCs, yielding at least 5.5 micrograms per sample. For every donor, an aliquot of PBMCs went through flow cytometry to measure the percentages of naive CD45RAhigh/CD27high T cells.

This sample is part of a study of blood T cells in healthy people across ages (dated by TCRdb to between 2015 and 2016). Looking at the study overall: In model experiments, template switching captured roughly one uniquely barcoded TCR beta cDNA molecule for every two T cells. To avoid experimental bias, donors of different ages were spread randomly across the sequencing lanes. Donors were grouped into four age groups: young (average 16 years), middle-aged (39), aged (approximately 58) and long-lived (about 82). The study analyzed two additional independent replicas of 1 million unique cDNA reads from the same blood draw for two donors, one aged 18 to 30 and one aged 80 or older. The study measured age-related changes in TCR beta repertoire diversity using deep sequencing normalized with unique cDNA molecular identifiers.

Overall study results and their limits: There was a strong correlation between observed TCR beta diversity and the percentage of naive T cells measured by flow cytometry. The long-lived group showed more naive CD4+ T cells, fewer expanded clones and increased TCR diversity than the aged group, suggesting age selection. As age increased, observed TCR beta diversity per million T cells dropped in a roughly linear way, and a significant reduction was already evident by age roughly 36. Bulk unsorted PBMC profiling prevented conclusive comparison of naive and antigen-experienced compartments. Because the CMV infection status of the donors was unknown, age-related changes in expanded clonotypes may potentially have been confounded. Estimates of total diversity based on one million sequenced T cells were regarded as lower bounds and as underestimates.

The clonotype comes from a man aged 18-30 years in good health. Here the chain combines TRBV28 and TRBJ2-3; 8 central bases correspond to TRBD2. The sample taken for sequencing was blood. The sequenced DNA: TGTGCCAGCGTCCCTAGCGGGTCTCCCACAGATACGCAGTATTTT. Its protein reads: CASVPSGSPTDTQYF.